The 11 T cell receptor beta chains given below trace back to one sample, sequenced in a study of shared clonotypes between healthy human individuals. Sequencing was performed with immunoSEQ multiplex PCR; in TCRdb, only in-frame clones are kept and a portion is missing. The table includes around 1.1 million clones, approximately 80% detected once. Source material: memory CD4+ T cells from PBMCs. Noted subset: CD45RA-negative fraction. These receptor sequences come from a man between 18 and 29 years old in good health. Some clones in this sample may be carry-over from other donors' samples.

The CDR3 DNA sequence: TGTGCCAGCAGCCAAGGGGCCGGAGGGGCCTACAATGAGCAGTTCTTC. Translation: CASSQGAGGAYNEQFF. This rearrangement joins TRBV4-2 to TRBJ2-1; perhaps TRBD2 as D (6 bases). The germline gives CDR1 LGHNA, CDR2 YNFKEQ. CDR3 size: 16 residues. Trimming shortened V by 1 base and J by 2 bases, and 12 bases separated the two germline ends.

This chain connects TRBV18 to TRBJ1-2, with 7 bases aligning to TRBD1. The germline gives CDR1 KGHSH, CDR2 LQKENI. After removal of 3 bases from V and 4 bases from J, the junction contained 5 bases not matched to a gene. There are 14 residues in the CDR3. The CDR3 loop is CASSPLGTVYGYTF. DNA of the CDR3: TGTGCCAGCTCACCCCTCGGGACAGTCTATGGCTACACCTTC.

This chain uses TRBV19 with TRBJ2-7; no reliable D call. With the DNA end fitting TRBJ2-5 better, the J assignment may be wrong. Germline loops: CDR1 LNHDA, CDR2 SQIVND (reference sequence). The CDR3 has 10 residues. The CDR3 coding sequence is TGTGCCCGTTATCCCGGGACCCAGTACTTC. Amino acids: CARYPGTQYF.

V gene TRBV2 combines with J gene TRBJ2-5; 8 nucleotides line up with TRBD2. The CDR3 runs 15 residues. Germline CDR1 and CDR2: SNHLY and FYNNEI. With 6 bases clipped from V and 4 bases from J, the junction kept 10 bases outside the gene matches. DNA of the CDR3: TGTGCCAGCAGGGAAACGGGAGGGCCGGGAGAGACCCAGTACTTC. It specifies CASRETGGPGETQYF.

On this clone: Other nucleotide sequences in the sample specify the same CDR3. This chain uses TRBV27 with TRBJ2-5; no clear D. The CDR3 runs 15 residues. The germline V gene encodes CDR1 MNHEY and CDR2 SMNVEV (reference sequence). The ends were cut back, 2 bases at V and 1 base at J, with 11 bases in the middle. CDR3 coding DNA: TGTGCCAGCAGTTTAGTTGGTGGTATCCAAGAGACCCAGTACTTC. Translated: CASSLVGGIQETQYF.

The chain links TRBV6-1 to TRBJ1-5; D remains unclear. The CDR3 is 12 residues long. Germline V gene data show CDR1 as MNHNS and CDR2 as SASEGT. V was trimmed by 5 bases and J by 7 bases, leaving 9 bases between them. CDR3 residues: CASSLSRQPQHF. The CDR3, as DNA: TGTGCCAGCAGTTTGAGCAGGCAGCCCCAGCATTTT.

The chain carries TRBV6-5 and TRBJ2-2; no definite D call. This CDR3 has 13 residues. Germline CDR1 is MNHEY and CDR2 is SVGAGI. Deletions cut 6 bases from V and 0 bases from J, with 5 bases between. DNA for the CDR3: TGTGCCAGCAGGACGTCGAACACCGGGGAGCTGTTTTTT. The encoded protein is CASRTSNTGELFF.

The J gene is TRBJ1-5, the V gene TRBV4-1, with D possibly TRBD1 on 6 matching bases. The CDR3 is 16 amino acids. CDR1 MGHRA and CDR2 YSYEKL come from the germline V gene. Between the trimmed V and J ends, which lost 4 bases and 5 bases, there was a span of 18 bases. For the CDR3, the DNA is TGCGCCAGCAGCCCCCCGGGCTGGGAGGGGGATCAGCCCCAGCATTTT. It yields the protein CASSPPGWEGDQPQHF.

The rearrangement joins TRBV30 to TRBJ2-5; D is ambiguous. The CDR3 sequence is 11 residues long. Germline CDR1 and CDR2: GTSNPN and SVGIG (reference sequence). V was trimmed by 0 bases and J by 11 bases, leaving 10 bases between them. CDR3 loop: CAWSVSVEQYF. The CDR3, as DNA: TGTGCCTGGAGTGTATCCGTGGAGCAGTACTTC. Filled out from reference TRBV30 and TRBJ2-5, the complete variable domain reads SQTIHQWPATLVQPVGSPLSLECTVEGTSNPNLYWYRQAAGRGLQLLFYSVGIGQISSEVPQNLSASRPQDRQFILSSKKLLLSDSGFYLCAWSVSVEQYFGPGTRLLVL.

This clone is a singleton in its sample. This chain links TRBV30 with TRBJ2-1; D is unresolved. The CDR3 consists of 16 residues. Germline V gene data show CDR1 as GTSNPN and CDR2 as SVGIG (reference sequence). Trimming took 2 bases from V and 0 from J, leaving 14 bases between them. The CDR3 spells CAWSTFRSSSYNEQFF. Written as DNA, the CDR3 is TGTGCCTGGAGTACTTTTAGGTCCAGCTCCTACAATGAGCAGTTCTTC.

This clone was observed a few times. CDR3 DNA: TGTGCCAGCAGCTCGCGGCGGGAGGGCCGAACCGGGGAGCTGTTTTTT. It translates to CASSSRREGRTGELFF. The gene calls are TRBV11-3 and TRBJ2-2; TRBD2 agrees at 9 bases. Unmatched junction bases numbered 8, after V lost 4 bases and J lost 5 bases. The CDR3 is 16 amino acids. Germline V gene data show CDR1 as SGHNT and CDR2 as YENEEA.